This TCR beta chain was recovered during a study of T-cell memory formation after mild COVID-19. TCRdb redid the calling of the 5' RACE reads with MiXCR, one entry per CDR3 protein. The sample has 250,000 to 350,000 distinct CDR3 sequences, about 16% seen once. This clonotype was found once. Germline CDR1 is SGDLS and CDR2 is YYNGEE. Trimming removed 0 bases from V and 0 bases from J, with 8 bases in between. This CDR3 is 15 amino acids long. The chain recombines TRBV9 with TRBJ2-3; D is uncertain. The receptor was derived from a man aged 18-30 years who had mild COVID-19 (a few samples of this study predate the infection). Cell type and time point are not known. The specimen sequenced was PBMCs or a T cell subset sorted from them (not recorded which). Written as DNA, the CDR3 is TGTGCCAGCAGCGTAGTTGGGGAAAGCACAGATACGCAGTATTTT. Encoded protein: CASSVVGESTDTQYF. Supplemented by reference TRBV9 and TRBJ2-3, the full variable domain reads DSGVTQTPKHLITATGQRVTLRCSPRSGDLSVYWYQQSLDQGLQFLIQYYNGEERAKGNILERFSAQQFPDLHSELNLSSLELGDSALYFCASSVVGESTDTQYFGPGTRLTVL.